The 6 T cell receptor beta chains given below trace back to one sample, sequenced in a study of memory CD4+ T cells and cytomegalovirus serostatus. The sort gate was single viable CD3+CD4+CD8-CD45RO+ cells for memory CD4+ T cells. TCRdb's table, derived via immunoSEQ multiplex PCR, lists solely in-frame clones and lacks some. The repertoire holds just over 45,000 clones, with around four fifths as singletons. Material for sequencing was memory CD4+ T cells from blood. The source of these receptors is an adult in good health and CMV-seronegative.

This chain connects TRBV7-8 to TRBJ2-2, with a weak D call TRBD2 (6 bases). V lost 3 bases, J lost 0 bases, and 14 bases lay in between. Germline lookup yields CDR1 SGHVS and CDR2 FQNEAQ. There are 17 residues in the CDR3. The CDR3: CASSFGWLATNTGELFF. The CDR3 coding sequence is TGTGCCAGCAGCTTTGGTTGGCTAGCGACGAACACCGGGGAGCTGTTTTTT.

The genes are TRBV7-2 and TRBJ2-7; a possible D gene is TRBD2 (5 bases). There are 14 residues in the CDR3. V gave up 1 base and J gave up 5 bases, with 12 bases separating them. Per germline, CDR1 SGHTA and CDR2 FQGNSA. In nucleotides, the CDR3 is TGTGCCAGCAGCTTAGTATCCGGGGTCAACGAGCAGTACTTC. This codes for CASSLVSGVNEQYF.

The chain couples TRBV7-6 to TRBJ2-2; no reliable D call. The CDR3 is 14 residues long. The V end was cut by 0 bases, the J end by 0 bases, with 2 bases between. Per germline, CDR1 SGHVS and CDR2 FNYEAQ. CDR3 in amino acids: CASSLASNTGELFF. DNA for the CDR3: TGTGCCAGCAGCTTAGCCTCGAACACCGGGGAGCTGTTTTTT.

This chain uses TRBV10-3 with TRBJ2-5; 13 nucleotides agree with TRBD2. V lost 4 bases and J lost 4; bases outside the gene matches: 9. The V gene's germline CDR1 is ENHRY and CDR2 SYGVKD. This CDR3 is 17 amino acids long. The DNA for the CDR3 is TGTGCCATCAGTGGGGGTGGACTAGCGGGGGTAGTAGAGACCCAGTACTTC. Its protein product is CAISGGGLAGVVETQYF.

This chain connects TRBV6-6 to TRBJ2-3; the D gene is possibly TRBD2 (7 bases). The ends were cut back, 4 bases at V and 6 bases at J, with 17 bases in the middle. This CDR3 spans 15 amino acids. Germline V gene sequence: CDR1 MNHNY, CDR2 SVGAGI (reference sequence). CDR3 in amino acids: CASSSQRGGWDTQYF. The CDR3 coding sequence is TGTGCCAGCAGTTCGCAGAGGGGGGGATGGGATACGCAGTATTTT.

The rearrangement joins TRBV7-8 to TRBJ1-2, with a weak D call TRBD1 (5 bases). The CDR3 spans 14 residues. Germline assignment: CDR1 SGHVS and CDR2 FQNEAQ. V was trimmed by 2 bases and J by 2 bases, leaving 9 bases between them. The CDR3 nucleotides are TGTGCCAGCAGCTTACCGGGGGAAAACTATGGCTACACCTTC. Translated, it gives CASSLPGENYGYTF.